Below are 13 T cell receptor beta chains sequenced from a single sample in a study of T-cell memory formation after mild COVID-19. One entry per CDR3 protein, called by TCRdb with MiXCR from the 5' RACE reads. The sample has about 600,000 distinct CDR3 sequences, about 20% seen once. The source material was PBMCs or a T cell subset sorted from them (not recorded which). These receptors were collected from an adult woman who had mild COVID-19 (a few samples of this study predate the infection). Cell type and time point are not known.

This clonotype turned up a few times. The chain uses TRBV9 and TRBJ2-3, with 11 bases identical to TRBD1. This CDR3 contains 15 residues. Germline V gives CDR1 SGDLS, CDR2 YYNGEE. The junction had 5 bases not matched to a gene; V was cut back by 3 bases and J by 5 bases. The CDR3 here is CASSAPGQGEDTQYF. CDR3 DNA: TGTGCCAGCAGCGCTCCGGGACAGGGGGAAGATACGCAGTATTTT.

This CDR3 reads CATSREQGGTYEQYF. Written as DNA, the CDR3 is TGTGCCACCAGCAGAGAACAGGGAGGAACCTACGAGCAGTACTTC. This sequence joins TRBV15 and TRBJ2-7; perhaps D is TRBD1 or TRBD2 (6 bases each). Germline V gene lookup returns CDR1 LNHNV and CDR2 YYDKDF (reference sequence). V was shortened by 0 bases and J by 2 bases, with 11 bases between the two germline ends. The CDR3 is 15 residues long.

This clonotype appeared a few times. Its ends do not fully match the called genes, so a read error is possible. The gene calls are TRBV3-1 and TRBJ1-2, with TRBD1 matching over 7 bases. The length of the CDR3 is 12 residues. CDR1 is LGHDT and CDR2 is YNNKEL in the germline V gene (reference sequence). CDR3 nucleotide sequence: TGTGCCAGCAGCCTGGGGACAGACCGCCCGGGATTC. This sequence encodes CASSLGTDRPGF.

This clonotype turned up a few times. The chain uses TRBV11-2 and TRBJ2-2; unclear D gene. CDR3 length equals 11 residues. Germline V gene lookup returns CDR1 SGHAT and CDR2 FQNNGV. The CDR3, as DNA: TGTGGGGTTTACCGGACCGGGGAGCTGTTTTTT. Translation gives CGVYRTGELFF.

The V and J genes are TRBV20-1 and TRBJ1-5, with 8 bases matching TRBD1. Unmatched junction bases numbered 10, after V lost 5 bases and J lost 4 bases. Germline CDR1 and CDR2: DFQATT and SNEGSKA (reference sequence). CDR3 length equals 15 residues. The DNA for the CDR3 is TGCAGTGCTCCGACAGGGGTAAACCCGAATCAGCCCCAGCATTTT. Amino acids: CSAPTGVNPNQPQHF.

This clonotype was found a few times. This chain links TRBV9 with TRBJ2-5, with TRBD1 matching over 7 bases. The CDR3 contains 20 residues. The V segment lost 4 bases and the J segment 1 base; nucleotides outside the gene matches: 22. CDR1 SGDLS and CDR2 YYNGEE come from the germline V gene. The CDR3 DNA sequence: TGTGCCAGCAGCCTAGGGGCGACAGGGAATCTTCGTGGGGCCCAAGAGACCCAGTACTTC. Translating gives CASSLGATGNLRGAQETQYF.

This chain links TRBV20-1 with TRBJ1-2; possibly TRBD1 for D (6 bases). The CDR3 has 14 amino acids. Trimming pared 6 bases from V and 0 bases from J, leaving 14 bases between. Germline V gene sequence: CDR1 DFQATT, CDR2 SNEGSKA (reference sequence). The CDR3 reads CSAPDRPSNYGYTF. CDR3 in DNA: TGCAGTGCACCAGACAGGCCCTCTAACTATGGCTACACCTTC.

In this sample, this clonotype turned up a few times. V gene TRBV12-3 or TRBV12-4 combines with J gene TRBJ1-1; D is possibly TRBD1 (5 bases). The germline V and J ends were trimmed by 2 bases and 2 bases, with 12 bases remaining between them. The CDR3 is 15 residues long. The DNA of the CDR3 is TGTGCCAGCAGTTTACAGGCAGGGCGAAACACTGAAGCTTTCTTT. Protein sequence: CASSLQAGRNTEAFF.

CDR3 DNA: TGTGCCAGCAGCCTCGTTCCCCGGGAGCTGTTTTTT. Translation gives CASSLVPRELFF. The chain joins TRBV28 to TRBJ2-2; the D is unclear. The CDR3 contains 12 residues. V lost 6 bases and J lost 9, with 11 bases in between. Germline-derived CDR1 and CDR2 are MDHEN and SYDVKM.

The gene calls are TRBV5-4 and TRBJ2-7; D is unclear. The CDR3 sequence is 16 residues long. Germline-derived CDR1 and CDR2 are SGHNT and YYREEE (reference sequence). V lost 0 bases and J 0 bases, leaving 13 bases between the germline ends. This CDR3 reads CASSLGLRTYSYEQYF. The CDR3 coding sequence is TGTGCCAGCAGCTTGGGTCTCAGGACCTACTCCTACGAGCAGTACTTC.

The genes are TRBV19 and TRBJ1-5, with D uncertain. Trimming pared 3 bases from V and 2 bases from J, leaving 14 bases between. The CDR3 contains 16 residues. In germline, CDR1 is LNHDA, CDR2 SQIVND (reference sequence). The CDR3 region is CASSIFEGRGNQPQHF. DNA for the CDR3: TGTGCCAGTAGTATTTTTGAGGGAAGAGGCAATCAGCCCCAGCATTTT.

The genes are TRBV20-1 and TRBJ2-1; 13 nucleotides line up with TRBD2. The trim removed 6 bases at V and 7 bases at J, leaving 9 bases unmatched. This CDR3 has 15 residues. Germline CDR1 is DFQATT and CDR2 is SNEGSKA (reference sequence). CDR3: CSASRGLAGRNEQFF. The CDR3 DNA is TGCAGTGCCTCTAGGGGACTAGCGGGAAGGAATGAGCAGTTCTTC.

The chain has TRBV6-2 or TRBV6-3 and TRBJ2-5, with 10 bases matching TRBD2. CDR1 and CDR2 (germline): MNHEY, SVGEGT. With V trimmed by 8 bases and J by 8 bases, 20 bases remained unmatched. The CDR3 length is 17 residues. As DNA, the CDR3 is TGTGCCAGCGAGAGTAATTTACTAGCGGGACTCCCCGGAACCCAGTACTTC. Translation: CASESNLLAGLPGTQYF.